Listed below are T cell receptor beta chains from one sample, sequenced in a study of control samples from healthy donors and cancer patients. Some clones are missing from TCRdb's copy, which holds only in-frame ones; the method was immunoSEQ multiplex PCR. The repertoire holds 120,000 or so clones, with more than 75% as singletons. Material: blood. The source of these receptors is a man aged 18 to 35 in good health. CDR3s include the opening cysteine and the closing phenylalanine or tryptophan. The D gene is left open where the match is weak. Some rows have no size entry. The others give once, few or many, or a class for an expanded clone.

length | J | V | size | D | DNA | CDR3
14 | TRBJ2-6 | TRBV3-1/TRBV3-2 | - | - | TGTGCCAGCAGCCCTTATTCAGGGGCCAACGTCCTGACTTTC | CASSPYSGANVLTF
15 | TRBJ2-2 | TRBV24-1 | once | - | TGTGCCACCAGTGCTCGGGGCAAGAACACCGGGGAGCTGTTTTTT | CATSARGKNTGELFF
13 | TRBJ1-1 | TRBV4-1 | few | - | TGCGCCAGCAGCCCGGCGGGGTGGACTGAAGCTTTCTTT | CASSPAGWTEAFF
13 | TRBJ2-2 | TRBV4-1 | - | - | TGCGCCAGCAGCCAAAGCGGTGGCGGGGAGCTGTTTTTT | CASSQSGGGELFF
21 | TRBJ1-5 | TRBV6-6 | - | - | TGTGCCAGCAGTCCCCTAGGGACCTTCTCGCCCCTTCTAGGAAACAATCAGCCCCAGCATTTT | CASSPLGTFSPLLGNNQPQHF
13 | TRBJ2-7 | TRBV30 | once | TRBD2 | TGTGCCTGGAGTAGACGCCAGGGAGGGGAGCAGTACTTC | CAWSRRQGGEQYF
15 | TRBJ2-1 | TRBV7-2 | - | - | TGTGCCAGCAGCTCCCGGACGCGGGCTGGCAATGAGCAGTTCTTC | CASSSRTRAGNEQFF
17 | TRBJ2-2 | TRBV4-1 | - | TRBD2 | TGCGCCAGCAGCCAAGATCGACTAGCGGGAGAGTCCGGGGAGCTGTTTTTT | CASSQDRLAGESGELFF
13 | TRBJ1-1 | TRBV7-2 | - | - | TGTGCCAGCAGCTTAGACCTGAACACTGAAGCTTTCTTT | CASSLDLNTEAFF
12 | TRBJ1-1 | TRBV28 | - | - | TGTGCCAGCAGCTCAGCCCGCACTGAAGCTTTCTTT | CASSSARTEAFF
16 | TRBJ2-5 | TRBV24-1 | - | - | TGTGCCACCAGTGGGGAGGGGGGTCTCTACCAAGAGACCCAGTACTTC | CATSGEGGLYQETQYF
14 | TRBJ2-7 | TRBV7-2 | once | TRBD1 | TGTGCCAGCAGCTTGGGACAGGGGACCTACGAGCAGTACTTC | CASSLGQGTYEQYF
16 | TRBJ2-1 | TRBV5-1 | - | TRBD2 | TGCGCCAGCAGCCCTCGCGCTAGCGGGAGAGGGGATGAGCAGTTCTTC | CASSPRASGRGDEQFF
11 | TRBJ2-2 | TRBV12-3/TRBV12-4 | medium-sized | - | TGTGCCAGCAGTTTACTTCTGGAGCTGTTTTTT | CASSLLLELFF
16 | TRBJ1-6 | TRBV28 | - | - | TGTGCCAGCAGTCCCGCGGGGGGGAGGGTCCAATCACCCCTCCACTTT | CASSPAGGRVQSPLHF
13 | TRBJ1-2 | TRBV5-1 | - | TRBD1 | TGCGCCAGCAGTCAGGGGGCACACTATGGCTACACCTTC | CASSQGAHYGYTF
14 | TRBJ2-1 | TRBV5-1 | - | TRBD2 | TGCGCCAGCAGCTCCGGGACTAGCATCGATGAGCAGTTCTTC | CASSSGTSIDEQFF
14 | TRBJ1-2 | TRBV19 | - | - | TGTGCCAGTAGTATAGAACGAGGAAACTATGGCTACACCTTC | CASSIERGNYGYTF
18 | TRBJ2-2 | TRBV15 | once | TRBD1 | TGTGCCACCAGCAGGGGACCACCGGGACAGCCTAACACCGGGGAGCTGTTTTTT | CATSRGPPGQPNTGELFF
15 | TRBJ2-3 | TRBV27 | once | TRBD2 | TGTGCCAGCAGTGCGACTAGCGGGAGAACAGATACGCAGTATTTT | CASSATSGRTDTQYF
15 | TRBJ2-1 | TRBV4-1 | - | TRBD2 | TGCGCCAGCAGACCATCGGGGGGGGCTTCCAATGAGCAGTTCTTC | CASRPSGGASNEQFF
15 | TRBJ2-7 | TRBV7-3 | few | TRBD1 | TGTGCCAGCAGCTTAAGGACAGGGGGCTCCTACGAGCAGTACTTC | CASSLRTGGSYEQYF
15 | TRBJ1-1 | TRBV19 | - | TRBD1 | TGTGCCAGTAGTATAGGGACAGGGGCGAACACTGAAGCTTTCTTT | CASSIGTGANTEAFF
15 | TRBJ1-3 | TRBV19 | - | - | TGTGCCAGTAGTCAAGACGGGGTCTCTGGAAACACCATATATTTT | CASSQDGVSGNTIYF
16 | TRBJ1-4 | TRBV5-1 | - | - | TGCGCCAGCAGCTTGCATACCGGGACCGCTAGTGAAAAACTGTTTTTT | CASSLHTGTASEKLFF
15 | TRBJ1-5 | TRBV19 | - | - | TGTGCCAGTAGTATTGGGCAATATAGCAATCAGCCCCAGCATTTT | CASSIGQYSNQPQHF
14 | TRBJ2-7 | TRBV4-3 | - | - | TGCGCCAGCAGCCAAGTGATTGGAAACTACGAGCAGTACTTC | CASSQVIGNYEQYF
12 | TRBJ1-1 | TRBV12-3/TRBV12-4 | - | - | TGTGCCAGCAGTTTGACGAACACTGAAGCTTTCTTT | CASSLTNTEAFF
12 | TRBJ2-1 | TRBV6-4 | - | - | TGTGCCAGCAGTGACTCGCACAATGAGCAGTTCTTC | CASSDSHNEQFF
16 | TRBJ2-1 | TRBV10-3 | - | TRBD2 | TGTGCCATCAGTGAGTCGGGACTAGCGAGGTACAATGAGCAGTTCTTC | CAISESGLARYNEQFF
16 | TRBJ2-7 | TRBV10-3 | - | - | TGTGCCATCAGTGATCTCTCGGGGGCCGGGTCCTACGAGCAGTACTTC | CAISDLSGAGSYEQYF
15 | TRBJ1-1 | TRBV7-9 | - | - | TGTGCCAGCAGCCCTCACACCGGGACCGCGGTTGGGGCTTTCTTT | CASSPHTGTAVGAFF
15 | TRBJ1-3 | TRBV19 | few | - | TGTGCCAGTACCTACGGTCGGCAGACTGGAAACACCATATATTTT | CASTYGRQTGNTIYF
15 | TRBJ1-1 | TRBV4-1 | - | - | TGCGCCAGCAGCCAAGGTCAGGGGCAGAACACTGAAGCTTTCTTT | CASSQGQGQNTEAFF
13 | TRBJ1-5 | TRBV29-1 | - | TRBD1 | TGCAGCGTTGCGGGTCAGGGGGAACAGCCCCAGCATTTT | CSVAGQGEQPQHF
16 | TRBJ2-3 | TRBV2 | - | - | TGTGCCAGCAGTGCCGCCAGCGGTCAAAGCACAGATACGCAGTATTTT | CASSAASGQSTDTQYF